A single sample is the source of the 9 T cell receptor beta chains below, sequenced in a study of a mutant IDH1 vaccine in newly diagnosed glioma. Measured with immunoSEQ multiplex PCR; TCRdb has only the in-frame clones, and not every one. There are roughly 30,000 clones in the sample; around 87% occur only once, and around 3% lies in the top ten. No antigen is known for these receptors. Time point denoted: week 5, during vaccination. Vaccine doses each comprised 300 ug of mutant IDH1 20-mer peptide, with topical imiquimod. The sample was peripheral blood mononuclear cells (PBMCs), taken from a glioma patient whose treatment included an IDH1 peptide vaccine. The receptors stem from a woman aged 40 to 50 with glioma. Some clones in this sample may be carry-over from other donors' samples.

The chain uses TRBV28 and TRBJ2-1; the match to TRBD2 covers 9 bases. Germline CDR1 reads MDHEN; CDR2 reads SYDVKM. Unmatched junction bases numbered 14, after V lost 10 bases and J lost 7 bases. The CDR3 runs 15 residues. CDR3: CATVGREGNRNEQFF. CDR3 in DNA: TGTGCCACGGTGGGGCGGGAGGGGAACCGTAATGAGCAGTTCTTC.

V and J are TRBV7-8 and TRBJ2-2; TRBD2 matches 8 bases. The CDR3 runs to 12 residues. Germline V gene lookup returns CDR1 SGHVS and CDR2 FQNEAQ. The ends lost 5 bases at V and 9 bases at J; junction bases unmatched: 2. CDR3 residues: CASSPGGRELFF. DNA of the CDR3: TGTGCCAGCAGCCCGGGGGGGCGGGAGCTGTTTTTT.

The chain couples TRBV10-3 to TRBJ2-2; D ambiguous. CDR1 and CDR2 (germline): ENHRY, SYGVKD. V gave up 10 bases and J gave up 7 bases, with 10 bases separating them. This CDR3 region has 11 residues. CDR3 loop: CATSADGELFF. The CDR3 DNA reads TGTGCCACCAGCGCGGACGGGGAGCTGTTTTTT.

V and J are TRBV7-9 and TRBJ1-2; TRBD1 aligns across 8 bases. The CDR3 loop spans 15 amino acids. V gave up 5 bases and J gave up 3 bases; unmatched junction bases: 8. Germline CDR1 SEHNR, CDR2 FQNEAQ (reference sequence). CDR3 protein: CASSRPDRADYGYTF. As DNA, the CDR3 is TGTGCCAGCAGCAGGCCGGACAGGGCTGACTATGGCTACACCTTC.

This clone showed up just a few times. The chain links TRBV7-2 to TRBJ2-7, with D possibly being TRBD2 (7 bases). The ends were cut back, 8 bases at V and 3 bases at J, with 11 bases in the middle. CDR1 is SGHTA, CDR2 FQGNSA, per germline. CDR3 length equals 12 residues. For the CDR3, the DNA is TGTGCCAGCCGGGGGGCCAACTACGAGCAGTACTTC. This codes for CASRGANYEQYF.

The rearrangement joins TRBV6-5 to TRBJ1-4; D remains ambiguous. The germline gives CDR1 MNHEY, CDR2 SVGAGI. V was trimmed by 7 bases and J by 0 bases, leaving 9 bases between them. The CDR3 contains 14 residues. The CDR3 coding sequence is TGTGCCAGCACCCCCCGGGCAACTAATGAAAAACTGTTTTTT. The encoded protein is CASTPRATNEKLFF.

The genes are TRBV29-1 and TRBJ2-7; D possibly corresponds to TRBD1 (5 bases). CDR1 is SQVTM, CDR2 ANQGSEA, per germline. The CDR3 loop spans 12 amino acids. The V and J ends lost 4 bases and 2 bases respectively, with 9 bases between them. The CDR3 spells CSVAVGPYEQYF. The DNA for the CDR3 is TGCAGCGTTGCAGTGGGGCCCTACGAGCAGTACTTC.

This clone has only a few counts. V gene TRBV7-3 combines with J gene TRBJ1-1; TRBD1 matches 7 bases. The CDR3 sequence is 14 residues long. Germline assignment: CDR1 SGHTA and CDR2 FQGTGA. The trim removed 5 bases at V and 2 bases at J, leaving 5 bases unmatched. CDR3 DNA: TGTGCCAGCAGCGCAACAGGGGATAACACTGAAGCTTTCTTT. Translating it yields CASSATGDNTEAFF. Drawing the rest from reference TRBV7-3 and TRBJ1-1, the complete variable domain is GAGVSQTPSNKVTEKGKYVELRCDPISGHTALYWYRQSLGQGPEFLIYFQGTGAADDSGLPNDRFFAVRPEGSVSTLKIQRTERGDSAVYLCASSATGDNTEAFFGQGTRLTVV.

The CDR3 protein is CASVPGPGSIWGNQPQHF. The CDR3 DNA sequence: TGTGCCAGCGTTCCGGGACCGGGATCGATTTGGGGCAATCAGCCCCAGCATTTT. V is TRBV28 and J is TRBJ1-5; TRBD1 is a possible D gene (5 bases). The length of the CDR3 is 18 residues. Germline V gene data show CDR1 as MDHEN and CDR2 as SYDVKM. With 8 bases removed from V and 2 bases from J, the gap between germline ends came to 25 bases.